The clone carrying this TCR beta chain was observed once. Its antigen remains unknown. The data are from a study of T cells in localized non-small cell lung cancer. Study-level results: Longer survival (overall) was linked to higher T cell density in blood.

Sequencing used immunoSEQ multiplex PCR; TCRdb keeps in-frame clones, though not all of them. The sample includes 15,000 to 18,000 clones, about 90% seen only once; the top ten take under 30%. Germline V lookup: CDR1 MNHEY, CDR2 SVGAGI. The V and J ends lost 2 bases and 1 base, in that order; junction bases with no gene match: 3. This CDR3 contains 15 residues. This chain connects TRBV6-5 to TRBJ2-3, with 7 nucleotides matching TRBD2. Material: peripheral blood mononuclear cells, obtained before any cancer treatment. The clonotype was recovered from a male donor aged 60 or over with stage II lung adenocarcinoma. CDR3 DNA sequence: TGTGCCAGCAGTTACGGCGGGAGCCGCACAGATACGCAGTATTTT. Its protein product is CASSYGGSRTDTQYF.